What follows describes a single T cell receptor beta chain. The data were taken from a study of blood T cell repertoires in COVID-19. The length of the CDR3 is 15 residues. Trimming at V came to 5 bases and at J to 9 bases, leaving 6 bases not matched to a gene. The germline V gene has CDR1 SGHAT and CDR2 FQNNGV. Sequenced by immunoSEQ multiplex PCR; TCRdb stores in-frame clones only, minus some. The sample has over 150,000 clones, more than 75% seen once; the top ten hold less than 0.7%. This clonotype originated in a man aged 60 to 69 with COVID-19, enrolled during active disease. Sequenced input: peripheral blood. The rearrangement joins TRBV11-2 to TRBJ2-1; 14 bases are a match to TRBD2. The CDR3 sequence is CASSPRLAGGSEQFF. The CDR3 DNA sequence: TGTGCCAGCAGCCCCCGACTAGCGGGGGGGTCTGAGCAGTTCTTC.